Below, 3 T cell receptor beta chains from the same sample are listed, as sequenced in a study of shared clonotypes between healthy human individuals (dated by TCRdb to the early 2020s). The method was the immunoSEQ multiplex PCR assay. TCRdb took this table from immuneACCESS and kept in-frame rearrangements with V and J called. Such tables lack part of the clones; where checked against another copy, unresolved V genes explain under half of the gap, and the rest is unexplained. Within this sample are approximately 100,000 clones, with approximately 61% of them counted one time only. The ten largest clones take up approximately 49% of the sample. Sequenced sample: memory CD8+ T cells sorted from blood. The label giving this sample's cell subset or site can be read as: CD45RO+ cells pooled with CCR7-negative TemRA cells. These receptors were obtained from a man in his thirties or forties in good health.

The chain combines TRBV16 with TRBJ1-2; D is unclear. V lost 6 bases and J 8 bases, leaving 19 bases between the germline ends. From germline, CDR1 is KGHSY and CDR2 FQNENV. CDR3 length: 14 amino acids. The CDR3 region is CASSDRASEAGYTF. Written as DNA, the CDR3 is TGTGCCAGCAGTGATAGGGCTTCAGAGGCCGGCTACACCTTC. Full variable domain (missing parts from reference TRBV16 and TRBJ1-2): GEEVAQTPKHLVRGEGQKAKLYCAPIKGHSYVFWYQQVLKNEFKFLISFQNENVFDETGMPKERFSAKCLPNSPCSLEIQATKLEDSAVYFCASSDRASEAGYTFGSGTRLTVV.

The CDR3 DNA is TGTGCCAGCAGTTACTCTGTAGGTACCTACGAGCAGTACTTC. Encoded protein: CASSYSVGTYEQYF. The rearrangement uses TRBV6-5 and TRBJ2-7; D is undetermined. The germline V and J ends were trimmed by 0 bases and 2 bases, with 8 bases remaining between them. From germline, CDR1 is MNHEY and CDR2 SVGAGI. The CDR3 runs to 14 residues.

The chain is built from TRBV7-6 and TRBJ2-3; either TRBD1 or TRBD2 may fit D (5 bases each). This CDR3 is 13 amino acids long. Trimming removed 2 bases from V and 6 bases from J, with 9 bases in between. CDR1 and CDR2 (germline): SGHVS, FNYEAQ. CDR3 coding DNA: TGTGCCAGCAGCTTATCGGGGCGCGATACGCAGTATTTT. It yields the protein CASSLSGRDTQYF.